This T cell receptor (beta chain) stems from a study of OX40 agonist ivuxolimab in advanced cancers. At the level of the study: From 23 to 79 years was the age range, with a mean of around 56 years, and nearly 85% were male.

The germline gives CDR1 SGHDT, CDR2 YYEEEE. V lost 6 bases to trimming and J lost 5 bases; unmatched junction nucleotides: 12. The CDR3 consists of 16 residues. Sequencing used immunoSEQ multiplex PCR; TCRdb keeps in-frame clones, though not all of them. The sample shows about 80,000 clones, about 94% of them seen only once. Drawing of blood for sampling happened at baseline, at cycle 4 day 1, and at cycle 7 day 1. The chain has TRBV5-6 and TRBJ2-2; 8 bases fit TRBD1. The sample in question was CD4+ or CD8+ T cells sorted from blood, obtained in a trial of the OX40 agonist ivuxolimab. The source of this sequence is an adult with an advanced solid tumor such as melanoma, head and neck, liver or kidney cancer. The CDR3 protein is CASTDTGGYRTGELFF. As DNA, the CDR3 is TGTGCCAGCACCGACACAGGGGGATACAGGACCGGGGAGCTGTTTTTT. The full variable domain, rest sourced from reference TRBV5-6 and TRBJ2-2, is DAGVTQSPTHLIKTRGQQVTLRCSPKSGHDTVSWYQQALGQGPQFIFQYYEEEERQRGNFPDRFSGHQFPNYSSELNVNALLLGDSALYLCASTDTGGYRTGELFFGEGSRLTVL.